These 25 T cell receptor beta chains were sequenced from one sample in a study of tumor and adjacent non-tumor tissue in lung cancer. The library came from three nested PCR rounds adapted from ARM-PCR protocols. One entry per CDR3 protein results from TCRdb running MiXCR on the multiplex PCR reads. Altogether 120,000 or so distinct CDR3 sequences are present, 66% being singletons, with the ten largest covering 9.5% to 15%. This sample's RNA came from whole unsorted tissue. Sequencing input: lung tumor tissue. Source of these receptors: a young man with non-small cell lung cancer.

Comments on this clonotype: Compared with germline, one end of the junction differs, possibly owing to a read error. V usage is TRBV11-2 and J usage is TRBJ2-1; D remains ambiguous. Germline CDR1 reads SGHAT; CDR2 reads FQNNGV. This CDR3 is built from 13 residues. This CDR3 reads CANSLVRYNEQFF. DNA for the CDR3: TGTGCCAACAGCTTAGTTCGGTACAATGAGCAGTTCTTC.

For this clonotype: An end of the junction differs from the germline gene, which may be a read error. The chain carries TRBV11-2 and TRBJ1-4; 7 bases are a match to TRBD1. The germline gives CDR1 SGHAT, CDR2 FQNNGV. The CDR3 is 13 residues long. The DNA for the CDR3 is TGTGCCAACAGCAAAGGGGGCGTGGAAAAATTGTTTTTT. This translates into CANSKGGVEKLFF.

Many counts were recorded for this clonotype. The chain carries TRBV6-2 or TRBV6-3 and TRBJ2-1; 13 bases match TRBD2. Looked up from germline, CDR1 is MNHEY and CDR2 is SVGEGT. This CDR3 is 15 amino acids long. Germline trimming cut 6 bases from V and 7 bases from J; bases unmatched to any gene: 6. DNA for the CDR3: TGTGCCAGCAGCGGACTAGCGGGAGTATGGAATGAGCAGTTCTTC. Translated, it gives CASSGLAGVWNEQFF.

The count of this clonotype is one. V usage is TRBV4-1 and J usage is TRBJ1-5; D remains unclear. Trimming pared 1 base from V and 10 bases from J, leaving 17 bases between. CDR1 MGHRA and CDR2 YSYEKL come from the germline V gene. CDR3 length: 15 amino acids. The DNA of the CDR3 is TGCGCCAGCAGCCAAGCCCCGGGAACTAAAGATCCCCAGCATTTT. Translation: CASSQAPGTKDPQHF.

The chain uses TRBV5-1 and TRBJ1-1, with 8 bases aligning to TRBD1. The germline CDR1 and CDR2 sequences are SGHRS and YFSETQ. Trimming cost V 0 bases and J 3 bases; bases outside gene matches: 4. The CDR3 runs to 15 residues. CDR3 nucleotide sequence: TGCGCCAGCAGCTTGGCCAGGGGGCTTTACACTGAAGCTTTCTTT. The encoded protein is CASSLARGLYTEAFF. Full variable domain (remainder filled in from reference TRBV5-1 and TRBJ1-1): KAGVTQTPRYLIKTRGQQVTLSCSPISGHRSVSWYQQTPGQGLQFLFEYFSETQRNKGNFPGRFSGRQFSNSRSEMNVSTLELGDSALYLCASSLARGLYTEAFFGQGTRLTVV.

CDR3 in amino acids: CSGKVAGGQETQYF. Here the CDR3 DNA reads TGCAGTGGCAAAGTAGCGGGGGGCCAAGAGACCCAGTACTTC. The gene calls are TRBV29-1 and TRBJ2-5; 10 bases fit TRBD2. The CDR3 contains 14 residues. CDR1 is SQVTM and CDR2 is ANQGSEA in the germline V gene.

This clonotype was counted ten times or more. The chain has TRBV11-2 and TRBJ2-3; TRBD2 agrees at 9 bases. The CDR3 runs 15 residues. Germline V gene sequence: CDR1 SGHAT, CDR2 FQNNGV. V lost 6 bases to trimming and J lost 4 bases; unmatched junction nucleotides: 8. The CDR3 is CASRRTSGPPDTQYF. In nucleotides, the CDR3 is TGTGCCAGCAGACGAACTAGCGGGCCTCCAGATACGCAGTATTTT.

The chain employs TRBV30 and TRBJ2-7; D not certain. The germline gives CDR1 GTSNPN, CDR2 SVGIG (reference sequence). V lost 4 bases and J lost 6, with 16 bases in between. This CDR3 is 13 amino acids long. CDR3 nucleotides: TGTGCCTGGATACATCGATCGGGTCGCGAGCAGTACTTC. This sequence encodes CAWIHRSGREQYF.

This chain uses TRBV11-2 with TRBJ2-7; perhaps TRBD1 as D (6 bases). The CDR3 is made up of 12 amino acids. The V end was cut by 10 bases, the J end by 4 bases, with 14 bases between. Germline V gene lookup returns CDR1 SGHAT and CDR2 FQNNGV. The chain's CDR3 is CANNLGGYEQYF. As DNA, the CDR3 is TGTGCCAACAACTTAGGGGGTTACGAGCAGTACTTC.

Worth noting for this clonotype: Since no conserved phenylalanine or tryptophan closes the CDR3, a read error is the likely cause. The chain recombines TRBV14 with TRBJ2-5; D is undetermined. Trimming removed 0 bases from V and 5 bases from J, with 10 bases in between. Germline CDR1 reads SGHDN; CDR2 reads FVKESK. The CDR3 consists of 14 residues. The CDR3 DNA reads TGTGCCAGCAGCCAAGATCTAGTGTGGGAGACCCAGTACTAC. Translation gives CASSQDLVWETQYY.

Points on this clonotype: Given a much more abundant clone one base away, this may be a read error. The chain has TRBV4-1 and TRBJ2-3, with D possibly TRBD2 on 7 matching bases. V shed 5 bases and J shed 4 bases, with 16 bases lying between them. CDR1 is MGHRA and CDR2 is YSYEKL in the germline V gene. The CDR3 consists of 15 residues. CDR3 in amino acids: CASSRGAGVADTQYF. The CDR3 region has the DNA TGCGCCAGCAGCAGGGGGGCGGGGGTCGCAGATACGCAGTATTTT.

A remark on this clonotype: A much larger clone is a single base away; this may be a read error. The chain carries TRBV12-3 or TRBV12-4 and TRBJ2-3; TRBD1 or TRBD2 may be the D gene (6 bases each). This CDR3 has 15 amino acids. V lost 7 bases and J 0 bases, leaving 14 bases between the germline ends. The CDR3 DNA follows: TGTGCCAGCAACACACAGGGACTTAGCACAGATACGCAGTATTTT. As protein: CASNTQGLSTDTQYF.

Concerning this clonotype itself: This sequence may be a read error, since a much larger clone differs from it by one base. The conserved final phenylalanine or tryptophan is absent from the CDR3, which likely points to a read error. The chain is built from TRBV4-3 and TRBJ2-5; D might be TRBD1 (6 bases). The CDR3 contains 17 residues. Germline V CDR1 and CDR2: LGHNA, YSLEER. Trimming took 0 bases from V and 1 from J, leaving 15 bases between them. The CDR3 protein is CASSQDLPGAIQETQYL. The CDR3 DNA is TGCGCCAGCAGCCAAGATCTGCCAGGGGCCATCCAAGAGACCCAGTACTTA.

Comments on this clonotype: A read error may account for a junction end that differs from germline. The V gene is TRBV11-2, the J gene TRBJ1-4; 9 bases are shared with TRBD1. This CDR3 has 16 residues. Germline-derived CDR1 and CDR2 are SGHAT and FQNNGV. The CDR3 DNA is TGTGCCAGCGGCAGAACCGGGGGGACAGGGAATGAAGAACTGTTTTTT. This gives the protein CASGRTGGTGNEELFF.

The rearrangement joins TRBV25-1 to TRBJ2-7; no firm D call. V gave up 8 bases and J gave up 2 bases, with 10 bases separating them. Looked up from germline, CDR1 is MGHDK and CDR2 is SYGVNS. This CDR3 is built from 12 residues. The CDR3 spells CASGVGAYEQYF. DNA for the CDR3: TGTGCCAGCGGTGTTGGGGCCTACGAGCAGTACTTC.

As regards this clonotype: The junction departs from germline at one end; a sequencing error may be responsible. The rearrangement links TRBV20-1 to TRBJ1-5; TRBD1 might be the D (6 bases). From germline, CDR1 is DFQATT and CDR2 SNEGSKA (reference sequence). The length of the CDR3 is 13 residues. The CDR3 protein is CSAALTGNQPKHF. The CDR3 nucleotides are TGCAGTGCCGCCCTGACAGGCAATCAGCCCAAGCATTTT.

J is TRBJ1-3 and V is TRBV7-9; tentatively, D is TRBD1 (6 bases). CDR1 is SEHNR and CDR2 is FQNEAQ in the germline V gene (reference sequence). Trimming removed 3 bases from V and 0 bases from J, with 9 bases in between. The CDR3 is 15 residues long. CDR3 in amino acids: CASSFGQSSGNTIYF. CDR3 nucleotide sequence: TGTGCCAGCAGCTTTGGACAGAGCTCTGGAAACACCATATATTTT.

Note on this clonotype: This clone may be a read error of a much larger clone one base away. The final CDR3 position lacks the conserved phenylalanine or tryptophan, pointing to a likely read error. This chain links TRBV12-3 or TRBV12-4 with TRBJ2-5; D assignment may be TRBD1 or TRBD2 (6 bases each). The CDR3 consists of 14 residues. V lost 8 bases and J lost 5, with 18 bases in between. CDR3: CASWGSGGGETQYS. CDR3 nucleotides: TGTGCCAGCTGGGGGTCCGGGGGCGGGGAGACCCAGTACTCC.

About this clonotype: This may arise from a read error, as a much more abundant clone is one base away. The gene calls are TRBV5-5 and TRBJ1-5, with D hard to call. CDR3 length: 18 residues. From germline, CDR1 is SGHKS and CDR2 YYEKEE (reference sequence). The V and J ends lost 4 bases and 0 bases respectively, with 20 bases between them. CDR3 in amino acids: CASSPRTTEGDSNQPQHF. The CDR3 DNA follows: TGTGCCAGCAGCCCGAGGACGACGGAAGGAGATAGCAATCAGCCCCAGCATTTT.

For this clonotype: The junction shows a germline mismatch at one end, possibly a read error. The J gene is TRBJ2-1, the V gene TRBV4-3; a possible D gene is TRBD2 (6 bases). This CDR3 contains 15 residues. Germline V gene data show CDR1 as LGHNA and CDR2 as YSLEER. For the CDR3, the DNA is TGCGCCAGCAGCCAAGGGAGGGTACTCCCGGATGACCAGTTCTTC. Amino acid sequence: CASSQGRVLPDDQFF.

This clonotype has at least ten counts. The chain is built from TRBV20-1 and TRBJ2-3; 13 nucleotides align to TRBD2. The germline V gene encodes CDR1 DFQATT and CDR2 SNEGSKA (reference sequence). The CDR3 contains 16 residues. J was trimmed by 2 bases and V by 6 bases; bases with no gene match: 8. Here the CDR3 reads CSARRLAGGHTDTQYF. CDR3 nucleotide sequence: TGCAGTGCCCGAAGACTAGCGGGGGGCCACACAGATACGCAGTATTTT.

With respect to this clonotype: A much larger clone sits a single nucleotide away, making a read error possible. The chain is built from TRBV6-2 or TRBV6-3 and TRBJ2-1, with 8 bases identical to TRBD2. The CDR3 is 13 residues long. CDR1 and CDR2 from the germline V gene are MNHEY and SVGEGT. For the CDR3, the DNA is TGTGTCAGCAGTACAAGCGGGAGAAATGAGCAGTTCTTC. It specifies CVSSTSGRNEQFF.

A remark on this clonotype: It may be a read error: a sequence one base away is much more abundant. The chain has TRBV29-1 and TRBJ2-7; no firm D call. The germline CDR1 and CDR2 sequences are SQVTM and ANQGSEA. The CDR3 loop spans 12 amino acids. The V end was cut by 4 bases, the J end by 0 bases, with 7 bases between. DNA of the CDR3: TGCAGCGTTGGGCAGTCCTCCTACGAGCAGTACTTC. Its translation: CSVGQSSYEQYF.

Comment on this clonotype: A much more abundant neighbour one base away suggests this may be a read error. The V call is TRBV6-5, the J call TRBJ2-3, with D tentatively TRBD2 (7 bases). V lost 5 bases and J 5 bases, leaving 17 bases between the germline ends. The CDR3 covers 15 residues. Germline CDR1 is MNHEY and CDR2 is SVGAGI. The CDR3 DNA reads TGTGCCAGCAGTCGCGGGGGCGGCCCGGGAGATACGCAGTATTTT. It codes for CASSRGGGPGDTQYF.

This clonotype was counted between two and nine times. A much more abundant neighbour one base away suggests this may be a read error. CDR3 in DNA: TGTGCCAGCAGCTTGGATGCTTCAGGGCTCCATGGCTACGCCTTC. Amino acids: CASSLDASGLHGYAF. The chain uses TRBV5-6 and TRBJ1-2; D might be TRBD1 (5 bases). The CDR3 runs 15 residues. Germline assignment: CDR1 SGHDT and CDR2 YYEEEE.